The subject of this entry is one TCR beta chain. The entry originates in a study of blood T cell repertoires in COVID-19. Study context: Samples of COVID-19 (acute and convalescent) were obtained from the United States, Italy and Spain. T cells, B-cell-depleted T cells, or PBMCs supplied cDNA or gDNA.

The germline V gene encodes CDR1 SGHKS and CDR2 YYEKEE (reference sequence). This CDR3 is built from 15 residues. V was clipped by 0 bases and J by 2 bases, with 11 bases between them. Methods used by the authors: Researchers report that nucleated cell counts were estimated from reference gene primer amplification. Produced via immunoSEQ multiplex PCR; TCRdb's table is partial and in-frame only. V and J calls plus clone size are reproduced from that table; the DNA served to infer D and trimming. The profile shows just under 350,000 clones, about 93% of them singletons. The V call is TRBV5-5, the J call TRBJ1-1; no clear D. The TCR sequence derives from a woman under 30 who had recovered from COVID-19. Sequencing was done on a sample of peripheral blood. The DNA for the CDR3 is TGTGCCAGCAGCTTGGCGAGCATCGCAAACACTGAAGCTTTCTTT. This gives the protein CASSLASIANTEAFF.